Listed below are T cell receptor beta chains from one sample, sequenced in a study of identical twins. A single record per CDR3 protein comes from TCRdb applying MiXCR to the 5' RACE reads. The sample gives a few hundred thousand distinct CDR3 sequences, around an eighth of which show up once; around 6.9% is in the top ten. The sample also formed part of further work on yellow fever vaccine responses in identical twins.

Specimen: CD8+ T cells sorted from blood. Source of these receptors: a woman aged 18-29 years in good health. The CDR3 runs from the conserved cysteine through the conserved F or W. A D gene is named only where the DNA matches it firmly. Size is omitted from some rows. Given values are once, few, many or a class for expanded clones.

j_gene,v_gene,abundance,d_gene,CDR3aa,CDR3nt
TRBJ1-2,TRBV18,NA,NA,CASSPGGFYGYTF,TGTGCCAGCTCACCAGGAGGGTTTTATGGCTACACCTTC
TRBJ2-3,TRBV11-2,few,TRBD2,CASSLGTGLVAGAYTDTQYF,TGTGCCAGCAGCTTAGGAACGGGGTTAGTAGCGGGGGCCTACACAGATACGCAGTATTTT
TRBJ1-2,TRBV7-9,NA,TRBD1,CASSSTGGFYGYTF,TGTGCCAGCAGCTCGACAGGGGGCTTCTATGGCTACACCTTC
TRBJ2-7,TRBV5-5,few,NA,CASRSSGGQLSYEQYF,TGTGCCAGCAGATCGAGCGGAGGGCAGCTCTCCTACGAGCAGTACTTC
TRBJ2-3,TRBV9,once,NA,CASSETVDTDTQYF,TGTGCCAGCAGTGAGACTGTCGACACAGATACGCAGTATTTT
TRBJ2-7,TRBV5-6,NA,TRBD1,CASSWRQGQPPYEQYF,TGTGCCAGCAGCTGGAGACAGGGCCAGCCACCCTACGAGCAGTACTTC
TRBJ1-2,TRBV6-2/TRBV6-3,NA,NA,CASSRTEISNYGYTF,TGTGCCAGCAGCCGAACAGAGATTTCTAACTATGGCTACACCTTC
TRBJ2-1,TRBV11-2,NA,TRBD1,CASSPPGTGGSNNEQFF,TGTGCCAGCAGCCCCCCTGGGACAGGGGGCTCCAACAATGAGCAGTTCTTC
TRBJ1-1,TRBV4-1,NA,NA,CASSQVVNTEAFF,TGCGCCAGCAGCCAAGTGGTGAACACTGAAGCTTTCTTT
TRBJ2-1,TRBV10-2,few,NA,CASSEWAGWDEQFF,TGCGCCAGCAGTGAGTGGGCCGGCTGGGATGAGCAGTTCTTC
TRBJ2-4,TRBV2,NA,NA,CASSARDTNPDIQYF,TGTGCCAGCTCGGCCCGGGACACCAATCCGGACATTCAGTACTTC
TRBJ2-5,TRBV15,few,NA,CATRRNSVETQYF,TGTGCCACTCGCCGGAACTCAGTAGAGACCCAGTACTTC
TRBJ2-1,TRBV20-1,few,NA,CSTKSGFSYNEQFF,TGCAGTACCAAAAGCGGGTTCTCCTACAATGAGCAGTTCTTC
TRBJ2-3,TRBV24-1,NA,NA,CATSIGGSSLSTDTQYF,TGTGCCACCAGTATAGGAGGGTCATCCCTTAGCACAGATACGCAGTATTTT
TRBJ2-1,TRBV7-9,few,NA,CASRNEREGQNEQFF,TGTGCCAGCCGCAACGAGAGGGAAGGACAGAATGAGCAGTTCTTC
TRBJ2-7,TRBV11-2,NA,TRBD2,CASSLDYPREGRYEQYF,TGTGCCAGCAGCTTAGATTATCCCCGGGAGGGACGATACGAGCAGTACTTC
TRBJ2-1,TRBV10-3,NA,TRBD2,CAIMRQAGGYNEQFF,TGTGCCATCATGCGTCAAGCGGGGGGGTACAATGAGCAGTTCTTC
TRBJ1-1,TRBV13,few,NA,CASRPVTVNTEAFF,TGTGCCAGCAGACCGGTGACGGTGAACACTGAAGCTTTCTTT
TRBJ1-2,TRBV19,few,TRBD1,CASSRDRGLNGYTF,TGTGCCAGTAGCCGCGACAGGGGCTTAAATGGCTACACCTTC
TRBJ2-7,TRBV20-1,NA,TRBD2,CSARPRTSSPYEQYF,TGCAGTGCTAGACCGAGGACTAGTAGCCCCTACGAGCAGTACTTC
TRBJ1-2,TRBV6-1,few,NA,CASSPDGVLCLTF,TGTGCCAGCAGCCCCGACGGGGTCCTATGTCTTACCTTC
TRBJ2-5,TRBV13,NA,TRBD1,CASSPSDRGRKETQYF,TGTGCCAGCAGCCCCTCGGACAGGGGAAGAAAAGAGACCCAGTACTTC
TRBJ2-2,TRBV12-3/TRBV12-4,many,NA,CASSFSGELFF,TGTGCCAGCAGTTTTTCCGGGGAGCTGTTTTTT
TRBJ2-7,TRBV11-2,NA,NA,CASTSGEGHYEQYF,TGTGCCAGCACCTCCGGAGAGGGACACTACGAGCAGTACTTC
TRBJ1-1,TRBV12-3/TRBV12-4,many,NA,CASSLMNTEAFF,TGTGCCAGCAGTTTAATGAACACTGAAGCTTTCTTT
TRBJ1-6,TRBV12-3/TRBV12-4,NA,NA,CASNLGSDYNSPLHF,TGTGCCAGCAACCTCGGCAGTGACTATAATTCACCCCTCCACTTT
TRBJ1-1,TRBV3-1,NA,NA,CASSQVGASLNTEAFF,TGTGCCAGCAGCCAAGTGGGGGCCAGCCTGAACACTGAAGCTTTCTTT
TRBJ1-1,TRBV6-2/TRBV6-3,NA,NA,CASSYAQGRGDTEAFF,TGTGCCAGCAGTTACGCCCAAGGGAGGGGGGACACTGAAGCTTTCTTT
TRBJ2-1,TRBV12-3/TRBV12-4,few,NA,CASRDRAYNEQFF,TGTGCCAGCAGGGACAGAGCCTACAATGAGCAGTTCTTC
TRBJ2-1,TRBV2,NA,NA,CATFEGGPYNEQFF,TGTGCCACGTTCGAGGGGGGACCCTACAATGAGCAGTTCTTC
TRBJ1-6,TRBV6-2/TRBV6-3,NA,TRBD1,CASSYGQGSSPLHF,TGTGCCAGCAGTTACGGACAGGGAAGTTCACCCCTCCACTTT
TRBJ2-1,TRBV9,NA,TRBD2,CASSPSGSINEQFF,TGTGCCAGCAGCCCGAGCGGGAGTATAAATGAGCAGTTCTTC
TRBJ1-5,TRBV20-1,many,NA,CSASGSDQPQHF,TGCAGTGCTTCGGGGTCCGATCAGCCCCAGCATTTT
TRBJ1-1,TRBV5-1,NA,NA,CASSLEPGGSNTEAFF,TGCGCCAGCAGCTTGGAACCAGGCGGTTCGAACACTGAAGCTTTCTTT
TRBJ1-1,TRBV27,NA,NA,CASSFPRNTEAFF,TGTGCCAGCAGTTTCCCCCGGAACACTGAAGCTTTCTTT
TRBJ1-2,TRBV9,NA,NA,CASSVVGEGDYGYTF,TGTGCCAGCAGCGTAGTTGGGGAAGGGGACTATGGCTACACCTTC
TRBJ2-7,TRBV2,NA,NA,CASSEGVGDEQYF,TGTGCCAGCAGTGAGGGGGTCGGGGACGAGCAGTACTTC
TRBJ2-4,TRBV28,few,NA,CASSSWLFDHRPDIQYF,TGTGCCAGCAGTTCTTGGCTATTTGACCATAGGCCTGACATTCAGTACTTC
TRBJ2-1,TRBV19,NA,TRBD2,CASSKAGGYYNEQFF,TGTGCCAGTAGCAAAGCGGGAGGCTACTACAATGAGCAGTTCTTC
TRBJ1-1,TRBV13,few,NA,CASSFQPEAFF,TGTGCCAGCAGCTTTCAGCCTGAAGCTTTCTTT
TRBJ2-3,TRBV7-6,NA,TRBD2,CASSFRGERELSTDTQYF,TGTGCCAGCAGCTTTCGGGGCGAGCGGGAGTTGAGCACAGATACGCAGTATTTT
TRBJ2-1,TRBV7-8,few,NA,CASSFRQAAYNEQFF,TGTGCCAGCAGCTTTCGGCAGGCCGCCTACAATGAGCAGTTCTTC
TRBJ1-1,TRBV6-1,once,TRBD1,CASSQTPGQGGTEAFF,TGTGCCAGCAGCCAAACCCCGGGACAGGGTGGAACTGAAGCTTTCTTT
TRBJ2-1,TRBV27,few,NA,CASSLYGSYNEQFF,TGTGCCAGCAGTTTATACGGGAGTTATAATGAGCAGTTCTTC
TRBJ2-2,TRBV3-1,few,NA,CASSPPGVAGELFF,TGTGCCAGCAGCCCTCCGGGAGTCGCCGGGGAGCTGTTTTTT
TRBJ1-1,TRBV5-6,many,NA,CASSLGWNTEAFF,TGTGCCAGCAGCTTGGGGTGGAACACTGAAGCTTTCTTT
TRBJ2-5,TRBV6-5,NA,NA,CASSSLDGQETQYF,TGTGCCAGCAGTTCTCTTGACGGCCAAGAGACCCAGTACTTC
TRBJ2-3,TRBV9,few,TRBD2,CASSASGTSGFTDTQYF,TGTGCCAGCAGCGCCTCCGGGACTAGCGGTTTCACAGATACGCAGTATTTT
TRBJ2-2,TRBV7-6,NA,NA,CASSPSVGVDTGELFF,TGTGCCAGCAGCCCTTCTGTAGGGGTCGACACCGGGGAGCTGTTTTTT
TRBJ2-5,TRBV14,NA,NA,CASSQGAGWETQYF,TGTGCCAGCAGCCAAGGTGCAGGGTGGGAGACCCAGTACTTC
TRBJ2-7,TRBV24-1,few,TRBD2,CATSDSPTGRMSEQYF,TGTGCCACCAGTGATTCCCCCACCGGGAGGATGAGTGAGCAGTACTTC
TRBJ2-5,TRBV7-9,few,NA,CASSSPKELAETQYF,TGTGCCAGCAGCTCGCCTAAGGAACTTGCGGAGACCCAGTACTTC
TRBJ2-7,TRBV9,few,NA,CASSVGGVGEQYF,TGTGCCAGCAGCGTAGGAGGGGTAGGGGAGCAGTACTTC
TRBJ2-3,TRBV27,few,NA,CASIQFGASDSTDTQYF,TGTGCCAGCATTCAGTTCGGGGCCTCTGACAGCACAGATACGCAGTATTTT
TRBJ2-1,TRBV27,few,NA,CASRPRAGYNEQFF,TGTGCCAGCCGCCCTCGGGCGGGGTACAATGAGCAGTTCTTC
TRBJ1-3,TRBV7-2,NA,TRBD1,CASNRGTASGNTIYF,TGTGCCAGCAACCGAGGGACAGCCTCTGGAAACACCATATATTTT
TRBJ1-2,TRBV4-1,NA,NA,CASRMSTGGGYTF,TGCGCCAGCAGAATGTCGACGGGGGGGGGCTACACCTTC